This T cell receptor beta chain is drawn from a study of T cells after yellow fever vaccination. Study-level points and caveats: FACS-sorted repertoires might harbor abundant contaminating clonotypes from the bulk population. A minor fraction of clonotypes spanned both CD4 and CD8 compartments. Primary-vaccination clones mostly resurfaced post-booster (about 95% CD4, roughly 90% CD8).

V shed 3 bases, J shed 6 bases, and the junction held 10 bases outside the gene matches. The V gene's germline CDR1 is SGHVS and CDR2 FQNEAQ. The CDR3 length is 15 residues. For this clonotype: Its matching antigen is unknown.

Production of TCR cDNA was by 5'RACE template switching, which also added a universal primer site and UMIs. One entry per CDR3 protein results from TCRdb running MiXCR on the 5' RACE reads. This sample yields about 340,000 distinct CDR3 sequences, of which more than 8.5% are seen a single time; approximately 18% belongs to the top ten. The chain couples TRBV7-8 to TRBJ1-1; TRBD1 aligns across 7 bases. Sequencing used PBMCs, obtained on the day of the first yellow fever vaccination. The sequence was obtained from a man in his late teens or twenties who received the YFV17D yellow fever vaccine. The CDR3: CASSFQRTGTAEAFF. In DNA, the CDR3 is TGTGCCAGCAGCTTCCAAAGAACCGGGACAGCTGAAGCTTTCTTT.